The rows below give T cell receptor beta chains drawn from one sample of a study of blood T cell repertoires in COVID-19. Sequencing was performed with immunoSEQ multiplex PCR; in TCRdb, only in-frame clones are kept and a portion is missing. Among around 200,000 clones listed, over 80% were seen once. The sequenced sample consisted of peripheral blood. These receptors all come from a human donor in a cohort sampled during active COVID-19. CDR3s include the opening cysteine and the closing phenylalanine or tryptophan. The D gene is left open where the match is weak. Part of the rows lack a size; the others show once, few, many or a class for expanded clones.

D	V	size	J	length	DNA	CDR3
.	TRBV20-1	.	TRBJ2-5	14	TGCAGTGCTAGTAGGGGTCAGGGGGGAGAGACCCAGTACTTC	CSASRGQGGETQYF
TRBD2	TRBV10-3	.	TRBJ2-7	14	TGTGCCATCAGAGGGGCGGGAGGGCCTGACGAGCAGTACTTC	CAIRGAGGPDEQYF
.	TRBV27	few	TRBJ1-5	13	TGTGCCACCGCGGGGGGGGCGGCTCAGCCCCAGCATTTT	CATAGGAAQPQHF
TRBD1	TRBV27	few	TRBJ1-1	14	TGTGCCAGCAGGGACAGGACCCGGGACACTGAAGCTTTCTTT	CASRDRTRDTEAFF
TRBD1	TRBV7-2	.	TRBJ1-1	17	TGTGCCAGCAGCTTCGGGGACAGTAGGGCAATGAACACTGAAGCTTTCTTT	CASSFGDSRAMNTEAFF
TRBD2	TRBV29-1	few	TRBJ2-1	15	TGCAGCGTTGATAGCGGGTGGAGCTCCTACAATGAGCAGTTCTTC	CSVDSGWSSYNEQFF
TRBD1	TRBV4-3	.	TRBJ1-6	17	TGCGCCAGCAGCCAAGTAGGGACAGGGGCCGATGGTTCACCCCTCCACTTT	CASSQVGTGADGSPLHF
.	TRBV7-3	.	TRBJ2-1	12	TGTGCCAGCAGCTTAACAGGAGAGGGGCAGTTCTTC	CASSLTGEGQFF
.	TRBV14	once	TRBJ1-1	14	TGTGCCAGCAGCCAAGTCGGCGGAAACACTGAAGCTTTCTTT	CASSQVGGNTEAFF
TRBD2	TRBV6-4	.	TRBJ2-1	15	TGTGCCAGCAGTGAAAACAGCGGGACCTACAATGAGCAGTTCTTC	CASSENSGTYNEQFF
.	TRBV5-6	.	TRBJ2-3	19	TGTGCCAGCAGCTTGGTTCCTTGGTTCCAGGACACCTTTGAGGATACGCAGTATTTT	CASSLVPWFQDTFEDTQYF
TRBD1	TRBV24-1	few	TRBJ2-7	12	TGTGCCCGACAGGGGGAGTATCACGAGCAGTACTTC	CARQGEYHEQYF
.	TRBV5-6	.	TRBJ1-1	16	TGTGCCAGCAGCCCGCCTATGACAAGATTGAACACTGAAGCTTTCTTT	CASSPPMTRLNTEAFF
.	TRBV12-2	.	TRBJ2-7	15	TGTGCAAGTCGCTCCCGTAGCGGGAGGGCCTACGAGCAGTACTTC	CASRSRSGRAYEQYF
TRBD1	TRBV2	.	TRBJ1-1	15	TGTGCCAGCAGAAGAGCCGGACAGGGATCCACTGAAGCTTTCTTT	CASRRAGQGSTEAFF
TRBD2	TRBV2	once	TRBJ2-7	12	TGTGCCAGCATCGCGGGGGCCTACGAGCAGTACTTC	CASIAGAYEQYF
.	TRBV27	.	TRBJ2-1	14	TGTGCCAGCAGTTTGGGGCAGGGGGGATATGAGCAGTTCTTC	CASSLGQGGYEQFF
.	TRBV7-2	few	TRBJ2-7	13	TGTGCCAGCAGCCTCAGGGGTGGGCACGAGCAGTACTTC	CASSLRGGHEQYF
TRBD2	TRBV7-2	once	TRBJ2-1	15	TGTGCCAGCAGCTCACGACTAGCGGGAGGGGATGAGCAGTTCTTC	CASSSRLAGGDEQFF
TRBD1	TRBV29-1	.	TRBJ2-7	14	TGCAGCGTTGGCGACAGGGGAGCGTCCTACGAGCAGTACTTC	CSVGDRGASYEQYF
TRBD2	TRBV7-8	few	TRBJ2-7	15	TGTGCCAGCAGCTTAGAACGGGAGGGCCTATACGAGCAGTACTTC	CASSLEREGLYEQYF
TRBD2	TRBV6-6	.	TRBJ2-7	15	TGTGCCAGCAGCCCACCTCCAGCGGGATCCTACGAGCAGTACTTC	CASSPPPAGSYEQYF
.	TRBV19	.	TRBJ1-1	13	TGTGCCAGTAGTATTGCCGGAGGCACTGAAGCTTTCTTT	CASSIAGGTEAFF
TRBD1	TRBV6-5	.	TRBJ1-4	13	TGTGCCAGCAGGGACAGGGGGAATGAAAAACTGTTTTTT	CASRDRGNEKLFF
.	TRBV28	.	TRBJ1-4	18	TGTGCCAGCAGTTTATCGGGGACGGGGGATTCAGCTAATGAAAAACTGTTTTTT	CASSLSGTGDSANEKLFF
TRBD1	TRBV5-1	.	TRBJ1-2	14	TGCGCCAGCACCCGGGGGGACAGGGTCGATGGCTACACCTTC	CASTRGDRVDGYTF
TRBD2	TRBV11-1	.	TRBJ2-4	16	TGTGCCAGCAGCTGGGACCGGGGGGGTGCCAAAAACATTCAGTACTTC	CASSWDRGGAKNIQYF
.	TRBV5-1	.	TRBJ2-3	18	TGCGCCAGCAGCATCTCCACCTTCCGGGACATTGGGACAGATACGCAGTATTTT	CASSISTFRDIGTDTQYF
TRBD1	TRBV15	.	TRBJ1-5	16	TGTGCCACCAGCGTAGGAGGGACAGGGTACAATCAGCCCCAGCATTTT	CATSVGGTGYNQPQHF
TRBD2	TRBV11-2	.	TRBJ2-1	18	TGTGCCAGCAGCTTAGTCCCTACTAGCGGGAGAATCTACAATGAGCAGTTCTTC	CASSLVPTSGRIYNEQFF
.	TRBV28	.	TRBJ1-2	13	TGTGCCAGCAGTTTGAACCGGGTTTATGGCTACACCTTC	CASSLNRVYGYTF
TRBD2	TRBV11-2	.	TRBJ2-7	16	TGTGCCAGCAGCTCGGGACTAACAACCATCTCCTACGAGCAGTACTTC	CASSSGLTTISYEQYF
TRBD2	TRBV5-1	.	TRBJ2-7	17	TGCGCCAGCAGCCCCGGGACTAGCGGGAGGGCCTTCTACGAGCAGTACTTC	CASSPGTSGRAFYEQYF
.	TRBV6-6	.	TRBJ1-5	16	TGTGCCAGCAGTTTAGGTCCGGGGGGGAGCAATCAGCCCCAGCATTTT	CASSLGPGGSNQPQHF
TRBD1	TRBV3-1/TRBV3-2	.	TRBJ2-1	18	TGTGCCAGCAGCCAAGATTTTCCCCCGGGACAGGGTTACAATGAGCAGTTCTTC	CASSQDFPPGQGYNEQFF
TRBD1	TRBV28	.	TRBJ1-2	13	TGTGCCAGCAGTTGGGGACAGCTTTATGGCTACACCTTC	CASSWGQLYGYTF
TRBD1	TRBV4-3	.	TRBJ1-5	17	TGCGCCAGCAGCCGGGGTTTCGGGGACAGGGCAGGGCAGCCCCAGCATTTT	CASSRGFGDRAGQPQHF
.	TRBV6-5	once	TRBJ2-5	15	TGTGCCAGCACCTACCCTCGGATTCGGAGGGAGACCCAGTACTTC	CASTYPRIRRETQYF
.	TRBV3-1/TRBV3-2	.	TRBJ1-6	15	TGTGCCAGCAGCTACCCGGGGGGGGCCAGTTCACCCCTCCACTTT	CASSYPGGASSPLHF
TRBD2	TRBV3-1/TRBV3-2	.	TRBJ2-3	16	TGTGCCAGCAGCCAGGATGCTAGCGGGAGTAGCGATACGCAGTATTTT	CASSQDASGSSDTQYF
TRBD1	TRBV7-9	.	TRBJ2-7	13	TGTGCCAGCAGCTTGGACAGGGGCCACGAGCAGTACTTC	CASSLDRGHEQYF
TRBD2	TRBV9	once	TRBJ2-7	16	TGTGCCAGCAGCTCCCAACCTAGCGGGAGGGCCTACGAGCAGTACTTC	CASSSQPSGRAYEQYF
.	TRBV4-1	.	TRBJ2-5	17	TGCGCCAGCAGCCAAGCTCGCAGTTTGGCAGGGGAAGAGACCCAGTACTTC	CASSQARSLAGEETQYF
.	TRBV5-1	few	TRBJ2-7	12	TGCGCCAGCAGCTTGGCGGGGAACGAGCAGTACTTC	CASSLAGNEQYF
TRBD1	TRBV30	.	TRBJ1-2	12	TGTGCCTGGGCTCAGGGGGCTGGTGGCTACACCTTC	CAWAQGAGGYTF
.	TRBV2	.	TRBJ2-6	15	TGTGCCAGCAGCGATCCGGGAGCTGGGGCCAACGTCCTGACTTTC	CASSDPGAGANVLTF
.	TRBV7-9	few	TRBJ2-7	15	TGTGCCAGCAGCCCCGACAGGAACTGGGGCGACGAGCAGTACTTC	CASSPDRNWGDEQYF
TRBD1	TRBV20-1	once	TRBJ2-5	13	TGCAGTGCTAGTAGGACAGGGCAAGAGACCCAGTACTTC	CSASRTGQETQYF
TRBD1	TRBV7-9	.	TRBJ1-1	17	TGTGCCAGCAGCGCCACTGACAGGGGGTTCAAATCCACTGAAGCTTTCTTT	CASSATDRGFKSTEAFF
.	TRBV30	.	TRBJ1-2	14	TGTGCCTGGAGCAACAGACAGGCCCACTATGGCTACACCTTC	CAWSNRQAHYGYTF